The 17 T cell receptor beta chains listed next were all sequenced from one sample in a study of CD8 T cells in ankylosing spondylitis. TCRdb used MiXCR to reprocess the 5' RACE reads, holding one entry per CDR3 protein. This sample has 150,000 to 200,000 distinct CDR3 sequences, with 13% found just once. Sequencing used blood, either unsorted or a sorted T cell fraction (not recorded which). These receptors all come from a female donor with ankylosing spondylitis or in good health (not recorded which).

The sample holds many counts of this clonotype. This chain links TRBV19 with TRBJ1-6; TRBD1 agrees at 7 bases. Germline trimming cut 10 bases from V and 8 bases from J; bases unmatched to any gene: 11. There are 14 residues in the CDR3. Looked up from germline, CDR1 is LNHDA and CDR2 is SQIVND (reference sequence). DNA of the CDR3: TGTGCCACCCACCTCGGGACAGTTCATTCACCCCTCCACTTT. This translates into CATHLGTVHSPLHF.

This clonotype was seen a few times. V usage is TRBV5-6 and J usage is TRBJ2-4; D call uncertain. The CDR3 runs 14 residues. CDR1 and CDR2 from the germline V gene are SGHDT and YYEEEE. V dropped 2 bases and J dropped 0 bases, with 6 bases sitting between them. CDR3 DNA sequence: TGTGCCAGCAGCTTTCAGCTAGCCAAAAACATTCAGTACTTC. Translated: CASSFQLAKNIQYF.

This clonotype was detected a few times. This sequence joins TRBV20-1 and TRBJ2-2; 7 nucleotides match TRBD1. Unmatched junction bases numbered 6, after V lost 2 bases and J lost 6 bases. The CDR3 totals 14 residues. Per germline, CDR1 DFQATT and CDR2 SNEGSKA (reference sequence). The CDR3 coding sequence is TGCAGTGCTAGAAGACAGGGCGTCGCCGGGGAGCTGTTTTTT. It encodes CSARRQGVAGELFF.

This chain connects TRBV5-1 to TRBJ2-6; D is possibly TRBD2 (5 bases). Trimming removed 0 bases from V and 0 bases from J, with 7 bases in between. The CDR3 covers 16 residues. The germline V gene has CDR1 SGHRS and CDR2 YFSETQ. The CDR3 DNA follows: TGCGCCAGCAGCTTGGCCGGGGACTCTGGGGCCAACGTCCTGACTTTC. It encodes CASSLAGDSGANVLTF.

This clonotype was counted ten times or more. This sequence joins TRBV28 and TRBJ2-4; D might be TRBD1 (6 bases). V was shortened by 2 bases and J by 7 bases, with 12 bases between the two germline ends. From germline, CDR1 is MDHEN and CDR2 SYDVKM. The CDR3 has 14 amino acids. CDR3 residues: CASSLQGRGNIQYF. CDR3 DNA: TGTGCCAGCAGTTTACAGGGTAGGGGGAACATTCAGTACTTC.

The sample holds a few counts of this clonotype. The gene calls are TRBV29-1 and TRBJ2-7; D may correspond to TRBD1 or TRBD2 (5 bases each). CDR3 size: 15 residues. Germline-derived CDR1 and CDR2 are SQVTM and ANQGSEA. V was pared by 6 bases and J by 0 bases, with 18 bases between. CDR3 DNA sequence: TGCAGCGTAGTGAACTTTGGGACCTACTCCTACGAGCAGTACTTC. It specifies CSVVNFGTYSYEQYF.

In its sample, this clonotype was seen many times. The gene calls are TRBV6-6 and TRBJ2-1; 7 nucleotides agree with TRBD2. In germline, CDR1 is MNHNY, CDR2 SVGAGI (reference sequence). The CDR3 length is 13 residues. J lost 9 bases, V lost 6 bases, and 8 bases had no gene match. CDR3: CASSSGGSREQFF. CDR3 bases: TGTGCCAGCAGCTCGGGGGGTTCTCGTGAGCAGTTCTTC.

About this clonotype: Germline and junction disagree at one end, which may indicate a read error. The chain uses TRBV19 and TRBJ1-1, with D possibly TRBD1 on 6 matching bases. The CDR3 is made up of 16 amino acids. Germline V gives CDR1 LNHDA, CDR2 SQIVND (reference sequence). CDR3 sequence: CTSSPSTGIMNTEAFF. The DNA for the CDR3 is TGTACCAGTAGTCCATCAACAGGGATAATGAACACTGAAGCTTTCTTT.

The rearrangement links TRBV29-1 to TRBJ2-1, with D perhaps TRBD2 (5 bases). V was clipped by 6 bases and J by 1 base, with 10 bases between them. CDR3 size: 13 residues. Germline V gives CDR1 SQVTM, CDR2 ANQGSEA. Here the CDR3 reads CSVEEYSYNEQFF. The CDR3 DNA is TGCAGCGTGGAGGAGTATTCCTACAATGAGCAGTTCTTC.

This clonotype was seen a few times. The rearrangement uses TRBV6-2 or TRBV6-3 and TRBJ2-1; 7 nucleotides line up with TRBD2. The V segment lost 4 bases and the J segment 2 bases; nucleotides outside the gene matches: 8. From germline, CDR1 is MNHEY and CDR2 SVGEGT. CDR3 length: 16 amino acids. This CDR3 reads CASSWRGWRAYNEQFF. The CDR3 nucleotides are TGTGCCAGCAGTTGGCGGGGGTGGAGGGCCTACAATGAGCAGTTCTTC.

This clonotype was seen only a few times. The chain carries TRBV7-2 and TRBJ2-7; a weak D match, TRBD2 (5 bases). Trimming took off 6 bases at V and 0 bases at J, with 12 bases between the two ends. Looked up from germline, CDR1 is SGHTA and CDR2 is FQGNSA. CDR3 size: 14 residues. Written as DNA, the CDR3 is TGTGCCAGCAGGGGTAGCGAGAGCTCCTACGAGCAGTACTTC. Translating it yields CASRGSESSYEQYF.

In this sample, this clonotype turned up a few times. CDR3 in DNA: TGTGCCAGCAGCGATCTGGCGGGTGATACGCAGTATTTT. Its translation: CASSDLAGDTQYF. The chain is built from TRBV5-6 and TRBJ2-3, with D possibly matching TRBD2 (5 bases). CDR1 is SGHDT, CDR2 YYEEEE, per germline. The CDR3 totals 13 residues. Trimming stripped 4 bases from V and 6 bases from J, with 12 bases between. The entire variable domain, with the rest obtained from reference TRBV5-6 and TRBJ2-3, is as follows: DAGVTQSPTHLIKTRGQQVTLRCSPKSGHDTVSWYQQALGQGPQFIFQYYEEEERQRGNFPDRFSGHQFPNYSSELNVNALLLGDSALYLCASSDLAGDTQYFGPGTRLTVL.

The table lists this clonotype with many counts. This rearrangement joins TRBV7-8 to TRBJ1-1; 7 nucleotides align to TRBD1. The CDR3 runs 15 residues. CDR1 is SGHVS and CDR2 is FQNEAQ in the germline V gene. Trimming removed 1 base from V and 2 bases from J; junction bases left unmatched: 4. CDR3 region: CASSLEQGRNTEAFF. CDR3 in DNA: TGTGCCAGCAGCTTAGAACAGGGGAGAAACACTGAAGCTTTCTTT.

This chain joins TRBV5-1 and TRBJ2-3, with 10 bases that match TRBD2. Germline-derived CDR1 and CDR2 are SGHRS and YFSETQ. The CDR3 consists of 16 residues. With 0 bases clipped from V and 6 bases from J, the junction kept 7 bases outside the gene matches. The CDR3 region is CASSLGLAGAQDTQYF. The DNA for the CDR3 is TGCGCCAGCAGCTTGGGCCTAGCGGGAGCTCAGGATACGCAGTATTTT.

For this clonotype: One base away lies a much larger clone, so this may be a sequencing read error. The CDR3 carries no conserved terminal phenylalanine or tryptophan, so it likely arises from a read error. The genes are TRBV28 and TRBJ1-4; D perhaps matches TRBD1 (6 bases). Trimming cost V 6 bases and J 1 base, with 15 bases left between them. This CDR3 spans 16 amino acids. Germline CDR1 is MDHEN and CDR2 is SYDVKM. The CDR3 loop is CASRPKGGETNEKLFS. DNA for the CDR3: TGTGCCAGCAGACCAAAAGGGGGGGAAACTAATGAAAAACTGTTTTCT.

The chain joins TRBV20-1 to TRBJ2-7; 7 bases are a match to TRBD2. Germline lookup yields CDR1 DFQATT and CDR2 SNEGSKA (reference sequence). The CDR3 covers 15 residues. The ends lost 4 bases at V and 3 bases at J; junction bases unmatched: 12. The CDR3 DNA follows: TGCAGTGCTAAGGGACTAACGGGAAGTCTCTACGAGCAGTACTTC. This translates into CSAKGLTGSLYEQYF.

The J gene is TRBJ2-7, the V gene TRBV12-3 or TRBV12-4, with D possibly TRBD1 on 8 matching bases. V was trimmed by 3 bases and J by 4 bases, leaving 16 bases between them. This CDR3 has 15 residues. CDR3: CASSFSYRGGYEQYF. The DNA for the CDR3 is TGTGCCAGCAGTTTCTCCTACAGGGGGGGATACGAGCAGTACTTC.